The T cell receptor beta chain under discussion was sequenced for a study of shared clonotypes between healthy human individuals. The germline CDR1 and CDR2 sequences are KGHSH and LQKENI. The ends lost 5 bases at V and 5 bases at J; junction bases unmatched: 11. This CDR3 contains 15 residues. Using immunoSEQ multiplex PCR, the repertoire was profiled, and TCRdb retains in-frame clones only, with some absent. The sample consists of roughly 2.5 million clones, around 94% of them appearing once. The TCR sequence derives from a man aged 18 to 29 in good health. Sequenced sample: naive CD4+ T cells sorted from blood. Documented subset: CD45RA+ positively selected. This rearrangement joins TRBV18 to TRBJ2-5, with 7 bases matching TRBD2. The CDR3 nucleotides read TGTGCCAGCTCAACCGCACTAGCGCTTGTGGAGACCCAGTACTTC. It translates to CASSTALALVETQYF.